These T cell receptor beta chains were read from a single sample in a study of CD8 T cells in ankylosing spondylitis. TCRdb called the 5' RACE reads again in MiXCR, with one record for every CDR3 protein. The data contain around 120,000 distinct CDR3 sequences, around 9.3% of them seen just once; the ten biggest clones take up approximately 3.3%. The sequenced material came from blood, either unsorted or a sorted T cell fraction (not recorded which). The receptors were gathered from a male donor with ankylosing spondylitis or in good health (not recorded which). Each CDR3 is given without its conserved first and last residue.

j_gene | v_gene | CDR3aa
TRBJ1-2 | TRBV4-1 | ASSQEKTGGNGYT
TRBJ1-5 | TRBV7-2 | ASSKRGGDQPQH
TRBJ2-2 | TRBV19 | ASSSLRQGSNTGELF
TRBJ2-7 | TRBV20-1 | SARHGAGPNYEQY
TRBJ2-1 | TRBV29-1 | SVVTGAYNEQF
TRBJ2-7 | TRBV14 | ASSFGSWYEQY
TRBJ2-3 | TRBV9 | ASSASGHSTDTQY
TRBJ2-1 | TRBV5-6 | ASSLVWLAGRSYNEQF
TRBJ2-7 | TRBV19 | ASSRDRGFYEQY
TRBJ2-1 | TRBV20-1 | SSPLSLDHEQF
TRBJ2-3 | TRBV27 | ASSLWSLAGSTDTQY
TRBJ2-1 | TRBV3-1 | ASSLQGSYNEQF
TRBJ2-2 | TRBV7-2 | ASNQGLVDTGELF
TRBJ2-7 | TRBV7-6 | ASSPRRVGAYEQY
TRBJ2-2 | TRBV5-1 | ASSARTNTGELF
TRBJ2-1 | TRBV15 | ATSRETGGLYNEQF
TRBJ1-1 | TRBV7-8 | ASSERGESEAF
TRBJ1-1 | TRBV29-1 | SARGDRVVTEAF
TRBJ1-2 | TRBV18 | ASSFGARGYT
TRBJ2-6 | TRBV4-2 | ASSQDNFISGANVLT
TRBJ2-3 | TRBV19 | ASSTLAGMFSDTQY
TRBJ2-7 | TRBV28 | ASRGRALYEQY
TRBJ2-7 | TRBV7-2 | AVTGLAGPYEQY
TRBJ2-7 | TRBV20-1 | SAEPRSYEQY
TRBJ2-7 | TRBV20-1 | SARGVAGIPPGEQY
TRBJ2-1 | TRBV20-1 | SARDVAASYNEQF
TRBJ2-7 | TRBV5-1 | ASSRGGGTSYEQY
TRBJ2-3 | TRBV20-1 | SAGRGRDTQY
TRBJ2-3 | TRBV20-1 | SARFLSTDTQY
TRBJ2-3 | TRBV6-5 | ASSYSAGTDTQY
TRBJ2-1 | TRBV29-1 | SVGTYNEQF
TRBJ2-1 | TRBV6-5 | ASSYGGNNEQF
TRBJ2-3 | TRBV29-1 | SVPGTGAYTQY
TRBJ2-5 | TRBV9 | ASSASHGLAIQETQY
TRBJ2-3 | TRBV4-2 | ASSQGLAGRDTQY
TRBJ1-5 | TRBV27 | ASSLGDHQPQH
TRBJ1-2 | TRBV7-9 | ASSLNQPNYGYT
TRBJ2-4 | TRBV28 | ASSLVPRRDIQY
TRBJ2-6 | TRBV11-2 | ASIGRLAASSGANVLT
TRBJ2-2 | TRBV3-1 | ATSSGELNTGELF
TRBJ2-5 | TRBV4-3 | ASSPRTSSQTQY
TRBJ2-7 | TRBV15 | ATSRDLTGNQLRY
TRBJ2-2 | TRBV15 | ATSSPLKTGGGGDNTGELF
TRBJ2-7 | TRBV5-1 | ASSLVVQPYEQY
TRBJ1-1 | TRBV12-3/TRBV12-4 | ASNHVGAPANTEAF
TRBJ2-7 | TRBV19 | ASSTTSGRGEQY
TRBJ2-1 | TRBV29-1 | STLAGDNNEQF
TRBJ2-7 | TRBV5-1 | ASSLKGLEQY
TRBJ2-1 | TRBV4-2 | ASSQEGDAQLSQF
TRBJ2-6 | TRBV3-1 | ASSQPGSGANVLT
TRBJ2-2 | TRBV6-2/TRBV6-3 | ASSYRTSGPGELF
TRBJ2-3 | TRBV5-4 | ASSQVGQAGDTQY
TRBJ2-1 | TRBV20-1 | SAREPLGLAVREQF